This T cell receptor (beta chain) came from a study of blood T cell repertoires in COVID-19. This clone was seen a handful of times. The CDR3 is 12 residues long. Germline CDR1 LGHDT, CDR2 YNNKEL (reference sequence). V lost 5 bases to trimming and J lost 10 bases, with 9 bases between them. The data were produced by immunoSEQ multiplex PCR, yet TCRdb's version contains in-frame clones alone and is incomplete. The sample includes roughly 100,000 clones, roughly two thirds of them seen just once. The V call is TRBV3-1 (or the pseudogene TRBV3-2), the J call TRBJ1-6, with D tentatively TRBD1 (6 bases). Sequencing was done on a sample of peripheral blood. This TCR was recovered from a human donor with acute or convalescent COVID-19. The donor label of this sample is uncertain. The CDR3: CASSGRGSPLHF. CDR3 DNA: TGTGCCAGCAGCGGCAGGGGCTCACCCCTCCACTTT.